These T cell receptor beta chains were read from a single sample in a study of OX40 agonist ivuxolimab in advanced cancers. Libraries were prepared by immunoSEQ multiplex PCR; TCRdb keeps only in-frame clonotypes and omits some of them. Among around 76,000 clones, approximately 88% were seen once, and the ten largest hold more than 8%. The source material was CD4+ or CD8+ T cells sorted from blood, sampled in a trial of the OX40 agonist ivuxolimab. These receptors were taken from an adult with an advanced solid tumor such as melanoma, head and neck, liver or kidney cancer. Both conserved end residues are part of each CDR3. Fields, in order: D gene, J gene, V gene, clone size, CDR3 DNA, CDR3 protein. D genes are given only for firm matches. Clone size appears in some rows only: once, few, many, or a class for an expanded clone.

TRBD1	TRBJ1-4	TRBV6-6	NA	TGTGCCAGCAGATACAGGGGGCGCGAAAAACTGTTTTTT	CASRYRGREKLFF
TRBD1	TRBJ2-1	TRBV28	NA	TGTGCCAGCAGTCTCGGACAGGGTAATGAGCAGTTCTTC	CASSLGQGNEQFF
NA	TRBJ2-7	TRBV11-2	NA	TGTGCCAGCAGCTTCGGACTCCGGGGGAGCTCCTACGAGCAGTACTTC	CASSFGLRGSSYEQYF
TRBD2	TRBJ2-7	TRBV28	NA	TGTGCCAGCAGTTTAGTCGGGGGGATTACCTACGAGCAGTACTTC	CASSLVGGITYEQYF
TRBD2	TRBJ2-3	TRBV4-2	NA	TGTGCCAGCAGCCGAGAACTAGCGGGGGAAACAGATACGCAGTATTTT	CASSRELAGETDTQYF
TRBD2	TRBJ2-5	TRBV5-1	NA	TGCGCCAGCAGCTTGAGCGGGGGGGCCCTTAAGACCCAGTACTTC	CASSLSGGALKTQYF
NA	TRBJ1-2	TRBV28	few	TGTGCCACCAAACAGGGTTATGGCTACACCTTC	CATKQGYGYTF
NA	TRBJ1-4	TRBV6-1	NA	TGTGCCAGCATTTCGGGATTACGGGGAAAACTGTTTTTT	CASISGLRGKLFF
TRBD1	TRBJ1-2	TRBV5-1	once	TGCGCCAGCAGCCCAGGGACAGGGTCCTATGGCTACACCTTC	CASSPGTGSYGYTF
NA	TRBJ2-5	TRBV10-3	NA	TGCGCCATCAGCCTTCAGGGAGAGACCCAGTACTTC	CAISLQGETQYF
NA	TRBJ1-1	TRBV7-6	NA	TGTGCCAGCAGCTTGGACCGCCTGAGCACTGAAGCTTTCTTT	CASSLDRLSTEAFF
TRBD1	TRBJ1-2	TRBV27	NA	TGTGCCAGCAGTTTAGACAGGGGGCAAGGTAATGGCTACACCTTC	CASSLDRGQGNGYTF
NA	TRBJ2-3	TRBV7-6	NA	TGTGCCAGCAGCTTACCGGGGAGCGGCGGATTCACAGATACGCAGTATTTT	CASSLPGSGGFTDTQYF
TRBD2	TRBJ2-5	TRBV28	NA	TGTGCCAGCACCCTCGGGGGGCAAGAGACCCAGTACTTC	CASTLGGQETQYF
TRBD1	TRBJ1-1	TRBV10-3	NA	TGTGCCATCAAACCGGGACAGGGGGCGCGGCCGGACACTGAAGCTTTCTTT	CAIKPGQGARPDTEAFF
TRBD1	TRBJ1-4	TRBV2	NA	TGTGCCAGCAGCGGACAGGGGGCGGGGGAAAAACTGTTTTTT	CASSGQGAGEKLFF
NA	TRBJ2-5	TRBV5-1	NA	TGCGCCAGCACCATGGGGCAGGGGATGGAGACCCAGTACTTC	CASTMGQGMETQYF
TRBD2	TRBJ2-7	TRBV5-5	NA	TGTGCCAGCAGCCAAGCGGGGATCTCCTACGAGCAGTACTTC	CASSQAGISYEQYF
NA	TRBJ2-5	TRBV7-9	once	TGTGCCAGCAGCTTAACGGGACAGACCCAGTACTTC	CASSLTGQTQYF
NA	TRBJ1-1	TRBV19	once	TGTGCCAGTACCCTCTTTGGGAGTTCAACGAGAGCTTTCTTT	CASTLFGSSTRAFF
NA	TRBJ2-3	TRBV30	few	TGTGCCTGGAGTCAATTTTGGGGCACAGATACGCAGTATTTT	CAWSQFWGTDTQYF
TRBD2	TRBJ2-3	TRBV28	NA	TGTGCCAGCAGTCCTCCTACTTGGACTAGCTTCACAGATACGCAGTATTTT	CASSPPTWTSFTDTQYF
NA	TRBJ1-1	TRBV7-9	NA	TGTGCCAGCAGCTTAGTAGGGGGGAACACTGAAGCTTTCTTT	CASSLVGGNTEAFF
TRBD2	TRBJ2-4	TRBV10-3	NA	TGTGCCATCAGTGCCCGACTAGCGGGGGGGCCGGAAAACATTCAGTACTTC	CAISARLAGGPENIQYF
NA	TRBJ2-5	TRBV5-4	NA	TGTGCCAGCAGCTGGTTTAATCCCCAAGAGACCCAGTACTTC	CASSWFNPQETQYF
NA	TRBJ2-5	TRBV5-1	NA	TGCGCCAGCAGCTTGGAGGGGCAAGAGACCCAGTACTTC	CASSLEGQETQYF
NA	TRBJ1-2	TRBV6-6	NA	TGTGCCAGCAGTTACTCGACAGGCTTGCGTGGCTACACCTTC	CASSYSTGLRGYTF
NA	TRBJ1-3	TRBV11-2	NA	TGTGCCAGCAGCTTTAGTGGAGACTCTGGAAACACCATATATTTT	CASSFSGDSGNTIYF